This paragraph reports one T cell receptor beta chain. This clone was observed a few times. Its antigen is currently not known. The input lacks base qualities; no much larger clone sits a single base away. The study profiled bulk TCR beta-chain repertoires in matched peripheral blood, tumor and adjacent normal breast tissue taken from about 16 patients with early-stage breast cancer. Before surgery, roughly 5-10 mL of whole blood was collected in EDTA tubes and processed within 2 hours. Ficoll-Paque centrifugation in SepMate-50 tubes was used to isolate peripheral blood mononuclear cells. PBMCs were cryopreserved in roughly 90% FBS with around 10% DMSO in aliquots of roughly 1.8 to 4 million cells and stored in liquid nitrogen. The Qiagen AllPrep DNA/RNA Mini kit was used for genomic DNA extraction. The data are from a study of early stage breast cancer tumors (dated by TCRdb to about 2017). With regard to the full study: Of the approximately 15 invasive breast tumors, about a dozen were found to be estrogen receptor-positive, progesterone receptor-positive and HER2-negative. Of the roughly 12 ER+/PR+/HER2- tumors, eight were classified as invasive ductal carcinomas and four as invasive lobular carcinomas. On average, each sample had roughly 10-fold read coverage. A total of some 2.6 million templates, representing around 1.2 million unique clonotypes, were detected across all samples.

The CDR3 numbers 12 residues from cysteine through phenylalanine. Left in the record is the CDR3 DNA by itself, 36 bases read in frame from the first base. Sequences SQVTM (CDR1) and ANQGSEA (CDR2) are obtained from the germline V gene. V is shortened by 6 bases, J by 2 bases, and the region joining them spans 10 bases. Results and caveats for the whole study, not just this receptor: Greater similarity was observed between blood and normal breast repertoires than between blood and tumor repertoires, and tumor was distinguished from normal in about 85% of the 16 patients when each tissue was compared with blood. Enriched TCRB sequences shared across patients were found to be mostly commonly generated sequences that were unlikely to play an important role in the tumor microenvironment. The small cohort size prevented analysis by tumor subtype. Chain pairing and functional markers such as CD4, CD8 and FOXP3 were not captured by bulk genomic DNA sequencing of unsorted cells. Approximately 2.5-fold higher T cell density and higher clonality were observed in tumors than in adjacent normal breast tissue.

Each sample was amplified as two independent genomic DNA replicates: about 0.54 ug for blood and approximately 1.5 ug for tumor or normal breast. TCRB sequencing of genomic DNA was carried out with the ImmunoSeq Intro kit according to the manufacturer's instructions. The multiplex PCR ran for 30 to 40 cycles using proprietary primers and spike-in control sequences for absolute quantification. Single-end 150-bp reads were used to sequence an 87-bp fragment spanning the CDR3 and the flanking V and J genes. Seven samples, with two replicates for each sample, were multiplexed per lane of an Illumina MiSeq using version 3.0 chemistry. Under the source paper's analysis protocol: Raw data were processed by the vendor's proprietary pipeline, with both replicates merged into one result per sample. Productive rearrangements sharing the V-gene family, CDR3 amino acid sequence and J-gene segment were defined as clonotypes. To compute clonality, the normalized Shannon entropy (Pielou evenness) of TCRB abundances was subtracted from 1. To estimate T cell density, the total number of templates was divided by the input cell count, which was inferred from how much DNA went in. Recon was used with default parameters to estimate total repertoire diversity and clonality. Tumor-enriched clonotypes were defined as having over 0.1% abundance in tumor and at least 32-fold higher abundance than in normal breast. TCRdb took over this immuneACCESS table, retaining in-frame rearrangements with V and J assigned. Such tables are incomplete; in checked studies, under half of the missing clones stem from an unresolved V gene, and the remainder is unexplained. The V and J calls and clone size are taken from that table; D and trimming were inferred from the DNA. This sample comprises fewer than 70,000 clones, about 85% of them detected only once. About 4.8% of the sample goes to the ten largest clones.

The clonotype comes from a person aged 35-55 years with breast cancer. Sequenced sample: blood. Recombination linked TRBV29-1 to TRBJ1-1; the D gene is unclear. The CDR3 region: CSVAGLNTEAFF. The DNA reads TGCAGCGTAGCTGGGCTCAACACTGAAGCTTTCTTT.